These 25 T cell receptor beta chains came from one sample sequenced in a study of T cells after yellow fever vaccination. TCRdb ran MiXCR on the 5' RACE reads and lists one entry per CDR3 protein. The sample lists around 250,000 distinct CDR3 sequences; 6.9% were seen once. The sample here was CD4+ T cells sorted from PBMCs, taken 15 days after the yellow fever booster vaccination. These receptors were taken from a man aged 25-40 years who received the YFV17D yellow fever vaccine.

The rearrangement joins TRBV6-5 to TRBJ2-5; TRBD1 might be the D (7 bases). The V and J ends lost 2 bases and 4 bases respectively, with 14 bases between them. Looked up from germline, CDR1 is MNHEY and CDR2 is SVGAGI. The CDR3 length is 15 residues. CDR3 region: CASSYQGGRGETQYF. In nucleotides, the CDR3 is TGTGCCAGCAGTTACCAGGGGGGCCGGGGAGAGACCCAGTACTTC.

The rearrangement uses TRBV25-1 and TRBJ1-1, with TRBD1 matching 8 bases. The CDR3 has 13 residues. V dropped 5 bases and J dropped 7; count of bases not matched to a gene: 6. From germline, CDR1 is MGHDK and CDR2 SYGVNS. CDR3 bases: TGTGCCAGCAGTTTTCAGGGGGCTAGTGAAGCTTTCTTT. Its translation is CASSFQGASEAFF.

This clonotype was counted many times. The genes are TRBV27 and TRBJ2-5; either TRBD1 or TRBD2 may fit D (5 bases each). This CDR3 is 15 amino acids long. The germline CDR1 and CDR2 sequences are MNHEY and SMNVEV (reference sequence). V lost 4 bases, J lost 5 bases, and 17 bases lay in between. The CDR3 spells CASSYAGTVGETQYF. The DNA of the CDR3 is TGTGCCAGCAGTTATGCCGGGACGGTAGGGGAGACCCAGTACTTC.

This clonotype was counted only a few times. This chain connects TRBV5-1 to TRBJ2-7, with 12 positions matching TRBD1. V dropped 0 bases and J dropped 7; count of bases not matched to a gene: 5. The CDR3 length is 15 residues. Germline V gene sequence: CDR1 SGHRS, CDR2 YFSETQ. CDR3 bases: TGCGCCAGCAGCTTGGGGGGACAGGGGGCAGAGGAGCAGTACTTC. Protein product: CASSLGGQGAEEQYF.

The chain uses TRBV11-2 and TRBJ1-1, with 7 nucleotides matching TRBD1. This CDR3 region has 13 residues. Germline loops: CDR1 SGHAT, CDR2 FQNNGV. V lost 5 bases, J lost 5 bases, and 5 bases stayed unmatched. Here the CDR3 DNA reads TGTGCCAGCAGCCGACAGGGCCAAACTGAAGCTTTCTTT. Encoded protein: CASSRQGQTEAFF.

At least ten counts were recorded for this clonotype. This chain joins TRBV5-1 and TRBJ2-3; D is perhaps TRBD1 or TRBD2 (6 bases each). In germline, CDR1 is SGHRS, CDR2 YFSETQ. The CDR3 loop spans 14 amino acids. Trimming took 4 bases from V and 5 from J, leaving 14 bases between them. For the CDR3, the DNA is TGCGCCAGCAGCGCGAGGGGGGCGGAAGATACGCAGTATTTT. This sequence encodes CASSARGAEDTQYF.

In this sample, this clonotype turned up a few times. The chain carries TRBV6-5 and TRBJ2-7; TRBD2 matches at 7 bases. After removal of 6 bases from V and 5 bases from J, the junction contained 4 bases not matched to a gene. Germline V CDR1 and CDR2: MNHEY, SVGAGI. The CDR3 runs to 12 residues. The CDR3, as DNA: TGTGCCAGCAGGGCCGGGAGGAACGAGCAGTACTTC. Translation: CASRAGRNEQYF.

The rearrangement uses TRBV12-3 or TRBV12-4 and TRBJ2-1, with D hard to call. The V gene lost 6 bases and the J gene lost 2 bases, with 14 bases spanning the gap. This CDR3 region has 15 residues. CDR3 protein: CASSPLAAPYNEQFF. CDR3 bases: TGTGCCAGCAGCCCCCTGGCGGCCCCCTACAATGAGCAGTTCTTC.

This clonotype was observed at least ten times. This chain connects TRBV20-1 to TRBJ2-2; D is ambiguous. Germline assignment: CDR1 DFQATT and CDR2 SNEGSKA (reference sequence). Trimming left V 2 bases short and J 0 bases short, with 7 bases between. The CDR3 spans 14 residues. The CDR3 is CSARLVPNTGELFF. The CDR3 nucleotides are TGCAGTGCTAGACTAGTACCGAACACCGGGGAGCTGTTTTTT.

The rearrangement joins TRBV7-3 to TRBJ2-2, with 10 bases fitting TRBD1. With V trimmed by 4 bases and J by 3 bases, 2 bases remained unmatched. CDR3 length: 15 residues. Germline V CDR1 and CDR2: SGHTA, FQGTGA. DNA of the CDR3: TGTGCCAGCAGCTCGACAGGGGGCCACACCGGGGAGCTGTTTTTT. Protein product: CASSSTGGHTGELFF.

J is TRBJ2-2 and V is TRBV7-2; no clear D. From germline, CDR1 is SGHTA and CDR2 FQGNSA. This CDR3 region has 15 residues. Trimming took off 5 bases at V and 3 bases at J, with 13 bases between the two ends. The DNA of the CDR3 is TGTGCCAGCAGCCCTAATGGCCTAGACACCGGGGAGCTGTTTTTT. This codes for CASSPNGLDTGELFF.

The table lists this clonotype with many counts. The V call is TRBV5-1, the J call TRBJ2-1, with a weak D call TRBD2 (5 bases). V was shortened by 1 base and J by 0 bases, with 8 bases between the two germline ends. Germline V lookup: CDR1 SGHRS, CDR2 YFSETQ. This CDR3 spans 15 amino acids. The CDR3 loop reads CASSLSGSSYNEQFF. The CDR3, as DNA: TGCGCCAGCAGCTTGAGCGGCAGCTCCTACAATGAGCAGTTCTTC. The variable domain in full, completed from reference TRBV5-1 and TRBJ2-1, reads KAGVTQTPRYLIKTRGQQVTLSCSPISGHRSVSWYQQTPGQGLQFLFEYFSETQRNKGNFPGRFSGRQFSNSRSEMNVSTLELGDSALYLCASSLSGSSYNEQFFGPGTRLTVL.

There are many counts of this clonotype. This chain links TRBV11-2 with TRBJ2-3; D remains unclear. Germline V gene sequence: CDR1 SGHAT, CDR2 FQNNGV. The CDR3 contains 14 residues. V shed 6 bases and J shed 2 bases, with 12 bases lying between them. The CDR3 region is CASRTWDATDTQYF. The CDR3 DNA reads TGTGCCAGCAGGACATGGGATGCCACAGATACGCAGTATTTT. The full variable domain, completed using reference TRBV11-2 and TRBJ2-3, is EAGVAQSPRYKIIEKRQSVAFWCNPISGHATLYWYQQILGQGPKLLIQFQNNGVVDDSQLPKDRFSAERLKGVDSTLKIQPAKLEDSAVYLCASRTWDATDTQYFGPGTRLTVL.

This clonotype was seen many times. The rearrangement uses TRBV15 and TRBJ2-1, with D perhaps TRBD2 (6 bases). This CDR3 has 11 amino acids. Germline V CDR1 and CDR2: LNHNV, YYDKDF (reference sequence). The V gene lost 8 bases and the J gene lost 7 bases, with 9 bases spanning the gap. This CDR3 reads CATGRMNEQFF. CDR3 DNA: TGTGCCACCGGGAGGATGAATGAGCAGTTCTTC. Filled out from reference TRBV15 and TRBJ2-1, the complete variable domain reads DAMVIQNPRYQVTQFGKPVTLSCSQTLNHNVMYWYQQKSSQAPKLLFHYYDKDFNNEADTPDNFQSRRPNTSFCFLDIRSPGLGDTAMYLCATGRMNEQFFGPGTRLTVL.

Details on this clonotype: At one of its ends the junction is not consistent with the germline gene, which may arise from a read error. The J gene is TRBJ1-4, the V gene TRBV12-3 or TRBV12-4; TRBD1 is a possible D gene (5 bases). CDR3 length equals 15 residues. CDR3 residues: CVSSFGGEGSEKLFF. The CDR3 DNA is TGTGTCAGCAGTTTCGGGGGAGAGGGGAGTGAAAAACTGTTTTTT.

This clonotype was counted many times. The chain uses TRBV12-5 and TRBJ2-1; the D is unclear. The CDR3 has 11 amino acids. Trimming shortened V by 0 bases and J by 7 bases, and 1 base separated the two germline ends. Germline V gene lookup returns CDR1 LGHNT and CDR2 FRNRAP. CDR3 bases: TGTGCTAGTGGTTTGGTAAATGAGCAGTTCTTC. As protein: CASGLVNEQFF.

This clonotype was seen many times. This rearrangement joins TRBV7-6 to TRBJ2-1; D possibly uses TRBD1 or TRBD2 (5 bases each). CDR1 and CDR2 from the germline V gene are SGHVS and FNYEAQ. Trimming shortened V by 2 bases and J by 8 bases, and 10 bases separated the two germline ends. The CDR3 contains 13 residues. CDR3 protein: CASSLPGDDEQFF. DNA of the CDR3: TGTGCCAGCAGCTTACCCGGGGACGATGAGCAGTTCTTC.

This clonotype appeared a few times. The gene calls are TRBV12-3 or TRBV12-4 and TRBJ2-3; D gene uncertain. The CDR3 totals 12 residues. Between the trimmed V and J ends, which lost 2 bases and 10 bases, there was a span of 10 bases. CDR3 residues: CASSLRPSPQYF. The CDR3 coding sequence is TGTGCCAGCAGTTTAAGGCCTTCTCCGCAGTATTTT.

This clonotype occurred a few times. The gene calls are TRBV5-5 and TRBJ1-2; the D gene is possibly TRBD1 (6 bases). Germline loops: CDR1 SGHKS, CDR2 YYEKEE (reference sequence). The CDR3 totals 15 residues. Trimming left V 4 bases short and J 6 bases short, with 19 bases between. CDR3 nucleotides: TGTGCCAGCAGCCCACCCCTCTCGGGGGGCCATGGCTACACCTTC. It encodes CASSPPLSGGHGYTF.

The gene calls are TRBV9 and TRBJ2-1, with D possibly being TRBD2 (5 bases). The germline V and J ends were trimmed by 4 bases and 0 bases, with 17 bases remaining between them. This CDR3 has 17 residues. Looked up from germline, CDR1 is SGDLS and CDR2 is YYNGEE. In DNA, the CDR3 is TGTGCCAGCAGCACAGCGACGGGCGGGTCCTCCTACAATGAGCAGTTCTTC. This translates into CASSTATGGSSYNEQFF.

This clonotype was seen ten or more times. The V call is TRBV27, the J call TRBJ2-3; 12 bases agree with TRBD2. CDR1 and CDR2 from the germline V gene are MNHEY and SMNVEV (reference sequence). This CDR3 is built from 17 residues. V dropped 3 bases and J dropped 4; count of bases not matched to a gene: 8. The CDR3 loop reads CASSFRTSGVLADTQYF. The CDR3 DNA reads as TGTGCCAGCAGTTTCCGGACTAGCGGGGTACTTGCAGATACGCAGTATTTT.

This clonotype came up a few times. The chain uses TRBV18 and TRBJ2-5, with D unresolved. CDR3 length: 14 residues. Trimming left V 3 bases short and J 4 bases short, with 12 bases between. Germline lookup yields CDR1 KGHSH and CDR2 LQKENI. CDR3 protein: CASSPGPRRETQYF. For the CDR3, the DNA is TGTGCCAGCTCACCCGGACCAAGGCGAGAGACCCAGTACTTC.

This clonotype was counted many times. The chain is built from TRBV15 and TRBJ2-1, with D possibly being TRBD2 (7 bases). The CDR3 consists of 13 residues. With 3 bases removed from V and 8 bases from J, the gap between germline ends came to 11 bases. Germline loops: CDR1 LNHNV, CDR2 YYDKDF (reference sequence). As DNA, the CDR3 is TGTGCCACCAGCAGCCCCGGGGGGCATGAGCAGTTCTTC. Translation: CATSSPGGHEQFF.

This clonotype was observed many times. V usage is TRBV16 and J usage is TRBJ2-7; TRBD1 might be the D (6 bases). Germline CDR1 reads KGHSY; CDR2 reads FQNENV. Between the trimmed V and J ends, which lost 4 bases and 0 bases, there was a span of 10 bases. This CDR3 is built from 14 residues. The CDR3 loop is CASSPQQGSYEQYF. In DNA, the CDR3 is TGTGCCAGCAGCCCACAACAGGGCTCCTACGAGCAGTACTTC.

This clonotype was recorded a few times. The chain links TRBV7-9 to TRBJ2-1; D is uncertain. Per germline, CDR1 SEHNR and CDR2 FQNEAQ (reference sequence). The V gene lost 1 base and the J gene lost 9 bases, with 13 bases spanning the gap. The CDR3 has 14 residues. As DNA, the CDR3 is TGTGCCAGCAGCTTAGAAGGTCCCCGCCTTGAGCAGTTCTTC. Encoded protein: CASSLEGPRLEQFF.